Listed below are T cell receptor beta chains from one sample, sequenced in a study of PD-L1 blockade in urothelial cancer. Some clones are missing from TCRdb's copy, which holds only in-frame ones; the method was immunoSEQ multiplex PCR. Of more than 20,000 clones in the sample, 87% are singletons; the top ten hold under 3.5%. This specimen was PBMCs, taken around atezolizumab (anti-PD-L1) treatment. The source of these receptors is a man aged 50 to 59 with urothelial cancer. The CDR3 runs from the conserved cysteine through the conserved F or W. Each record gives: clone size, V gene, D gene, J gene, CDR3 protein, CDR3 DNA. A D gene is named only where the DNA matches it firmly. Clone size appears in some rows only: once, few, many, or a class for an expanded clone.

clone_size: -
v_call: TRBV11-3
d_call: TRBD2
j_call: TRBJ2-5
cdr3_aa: CASSFGREGRQETQYF
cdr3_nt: TGTGCCAGCAGCTTTGGGCGGGAGGGGCGGCAAGAGACCCAGTACTTC

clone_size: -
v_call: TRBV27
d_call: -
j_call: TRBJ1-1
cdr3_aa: CASRQILNTEAFF
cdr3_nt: TGTGCCAGCAGGCAGATCTTGAACACTGAAGCTTTCTTT

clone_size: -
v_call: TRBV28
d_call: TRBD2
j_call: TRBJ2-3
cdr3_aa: CASRLAGGPSTDTQYF
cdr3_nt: TGTGCCAGCAGACTAGCGGGAGGGCCGAGCACAGATACGCAGTATTTT

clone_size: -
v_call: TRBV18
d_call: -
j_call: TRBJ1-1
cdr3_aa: CASSPPGEGNTEAFF
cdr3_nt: TGTGCCAGCTCACCACCGGGGGAGGGAAACACTGAAGCTTTCTTT

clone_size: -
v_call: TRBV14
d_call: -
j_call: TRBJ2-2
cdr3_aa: CASKEPEGGELFF
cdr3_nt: TGTGCCAGCAAGGAGCCGGAGGGCGGGGAGCTGTTTTTT

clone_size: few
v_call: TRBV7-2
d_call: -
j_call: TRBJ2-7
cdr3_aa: CASSLAPQGSEQYF
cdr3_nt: TGTGCCAGCAGCTTAGCGCCTCAGGGCTCCGAGCAGTACTTC

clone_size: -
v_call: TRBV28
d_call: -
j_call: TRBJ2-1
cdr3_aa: CASSFDSTYNEQFF
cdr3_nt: TGTGCCAGCAGTTTCGACAGCACCTACAATGAGCAGTTCTTC

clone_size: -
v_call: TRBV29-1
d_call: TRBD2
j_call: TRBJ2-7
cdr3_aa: CSVGGRGSTSGTDEQYF
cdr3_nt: TGCAGCGTTGGAGGACGTGGGTCGACTAGCGGGACGGACGAGCAGTACTTC

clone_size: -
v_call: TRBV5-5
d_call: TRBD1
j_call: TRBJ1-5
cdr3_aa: CASSSWTGSNQPQHF
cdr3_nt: TGTGCCAGCAGCTCGTGGACAGGGAGCAATCAGCCCCAGCATTTT

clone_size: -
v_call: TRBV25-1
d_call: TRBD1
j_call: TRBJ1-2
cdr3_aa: CASSGSGTGTFYGYTF
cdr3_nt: TGTGCCAGCAGTGGCTCCGGGACAGGGACTTTCTATGGCTACACCTTC

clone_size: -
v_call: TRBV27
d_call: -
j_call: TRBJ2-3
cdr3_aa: CASSLFGTDTQYF
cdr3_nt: TGTGCCAGCAGTTTATTCGGCACAGATACGCAGTATTTT

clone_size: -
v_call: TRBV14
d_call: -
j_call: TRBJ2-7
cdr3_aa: CASSQGGDRGPGEQYF
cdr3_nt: TGTGCCAGCAGCCAAGGGGGGGACAGAGGGCCTGGCGAGCAGTACTTC

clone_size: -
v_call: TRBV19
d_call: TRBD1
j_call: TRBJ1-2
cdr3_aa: CASKQGIYGYTF
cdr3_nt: TGTGCCAGTAAACAGGGGATTTATGGCTACACCTTC

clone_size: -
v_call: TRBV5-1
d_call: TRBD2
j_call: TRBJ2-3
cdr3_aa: CASKGLAGSDTQYF
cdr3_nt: TGCGCCAGCAAAGGGCTAGCGGGTTCAGATACGCAGTATTTT

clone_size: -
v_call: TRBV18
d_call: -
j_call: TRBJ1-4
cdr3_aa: CASSPGAPNEKLFF
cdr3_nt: TGTGCCAGCTCACCGGGGGCTCCTAATGAAAAACTGTTTTTT

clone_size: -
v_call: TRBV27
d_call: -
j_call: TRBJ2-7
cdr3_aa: CASGGYNSYEQYF
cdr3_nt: TGTGCCAGCGGAGGGTACAACTCCTACGAGCAGTACTTC

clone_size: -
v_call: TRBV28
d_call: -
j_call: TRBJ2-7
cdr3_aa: CASSPSLAITSYEQYF
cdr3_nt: TGTGCCAGCAGCCCATCCCTAGCGATTACCTCCTACGAGCAGTACTTC

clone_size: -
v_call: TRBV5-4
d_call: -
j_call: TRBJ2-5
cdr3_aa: CASSYNQETQYF
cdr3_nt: TGTGCCAGCAGCTATAACCAAGAGACCCAGTACTTC

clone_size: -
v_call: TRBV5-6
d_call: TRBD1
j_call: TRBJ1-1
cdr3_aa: CASSSDRRMNAFF
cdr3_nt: TGTGCCAGCAGTTCGGACAGGCGGATGAATGCTTTCTTT

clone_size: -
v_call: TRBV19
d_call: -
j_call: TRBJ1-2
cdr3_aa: CASYGTYYGYTF
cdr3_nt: TGTGCCTCCTACGGGACTTATTATGGCTACACCTTC

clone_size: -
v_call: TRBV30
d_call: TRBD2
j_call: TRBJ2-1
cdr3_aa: CAWSRGVVAGYNEQFF
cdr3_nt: TGTGCCTGGAGTAGGGGTGTGGTAGCGGGTTACAATGAGCAGTTCTTC

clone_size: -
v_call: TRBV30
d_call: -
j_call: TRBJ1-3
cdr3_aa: CAWTGSGNTIYF
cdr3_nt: TGTGCCTGGACAGGGTCTGGAAACACCATATATTTT

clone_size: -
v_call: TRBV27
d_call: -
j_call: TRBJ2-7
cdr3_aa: CASRQAGPPLYEQYF
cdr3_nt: TGTGCCAGCCGACAGGCGGGCCCACCATTGTACGAGCAGTACTTC

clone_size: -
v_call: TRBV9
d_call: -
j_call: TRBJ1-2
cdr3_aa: CASSVSQDPAYGYTF
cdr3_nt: TGTGCCAGCAGCGTCTCACAGGATCCGGCCTATGGCTACACCTTC

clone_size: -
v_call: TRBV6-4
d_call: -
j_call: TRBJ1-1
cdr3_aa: CASSDPDRTDTEAFF
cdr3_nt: TGTGCCAGCAGTGACCCAGACAGGACGGACACTGAAGCTTTCTTT

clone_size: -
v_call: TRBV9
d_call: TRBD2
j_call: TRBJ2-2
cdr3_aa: CASSDRSSGGYTGELFF
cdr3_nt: TGTGCCAGCAGCGACCGGTCTAGCGGGGGCTACACCGGGGAGCTGTTTTTT

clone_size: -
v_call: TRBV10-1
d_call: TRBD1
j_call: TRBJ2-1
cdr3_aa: CASSTTDRGYNEQFF
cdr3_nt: TGCGCCAGCAGTACTACGGACAGGGGGTACAATGAGCAGTTCTTC

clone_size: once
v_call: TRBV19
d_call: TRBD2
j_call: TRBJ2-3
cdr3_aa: CASSILAGGSTDTQYF
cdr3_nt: TGTGCCAGTAGTATACTAGCGGGGGGGAGCACAGATACGCAGTATTTT

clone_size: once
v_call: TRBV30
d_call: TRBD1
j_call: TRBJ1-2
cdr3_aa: CAEQGDNYGYTF
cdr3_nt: TGTGCCGAACAGGGGGATAACTATGGCTACACCTTC

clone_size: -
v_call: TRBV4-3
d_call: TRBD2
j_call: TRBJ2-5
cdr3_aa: CASSQHIGTSGSPVQETQYF
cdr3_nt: TGCGCCAGCAGCCAGCACATCGGGACTAGCGGGAGTCCGGTACAGGAGACCCAGTACTTC

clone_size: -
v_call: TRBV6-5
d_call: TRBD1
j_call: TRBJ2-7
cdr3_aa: CASSYSTGLSYEQYF
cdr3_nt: TGTGCCAGCAGTTACTCGACAGGGCTATCCTACGAGCAGTACTTC

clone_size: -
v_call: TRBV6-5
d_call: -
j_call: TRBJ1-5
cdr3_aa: CASSLNYNQPQHF
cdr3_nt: TGTGCCAGCAGCCTAAACTACAATCAGCCCCAGCATTTT

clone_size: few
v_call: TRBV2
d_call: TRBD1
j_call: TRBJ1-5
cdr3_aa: CASSYGTGPNQPQHF
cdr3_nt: TGTGCCAGCAGTTACGGGACAGGTCCCAATCAGCCCCAGCATTTT

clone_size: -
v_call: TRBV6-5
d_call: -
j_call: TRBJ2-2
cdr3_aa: CASSRTANTGELFF
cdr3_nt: TGTGCCAGCAGTCGGACAGCGAACACCGGGGAGCTGTTTTTT

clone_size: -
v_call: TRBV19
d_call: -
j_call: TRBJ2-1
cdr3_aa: CASSIVVSINEQFF
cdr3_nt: TGTGCCAGTAGTATAGTTGTTAGCATCAATGAGCAGTTCTTC

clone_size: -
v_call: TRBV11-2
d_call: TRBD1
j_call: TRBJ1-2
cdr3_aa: CASSRGQGRGYTF
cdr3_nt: TGTGCCAGCAGTCGTGGACAGGGAAGGGGCTACACCTTC

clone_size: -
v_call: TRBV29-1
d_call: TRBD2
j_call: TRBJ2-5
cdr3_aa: CSAIAGGVEKTQYF
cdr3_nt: TGCAGCGCTATAGCGGGAGGGGTAGAAAAGACCCAGTACTTC

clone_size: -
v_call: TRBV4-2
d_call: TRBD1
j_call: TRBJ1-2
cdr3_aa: CASTEDRGDYGYTF
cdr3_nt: TGTGCCAGCACCGAGGACAGGGGGGACTATGGCTACACCTTC

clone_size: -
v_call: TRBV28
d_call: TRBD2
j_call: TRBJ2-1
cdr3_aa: CASSSVTSGKKGEQFF
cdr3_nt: TGTGCCAGCAGTTCCGTGACTAGCGGGAAGAAGGGTGAGCAGTTCTTC

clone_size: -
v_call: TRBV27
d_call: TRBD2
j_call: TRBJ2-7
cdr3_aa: CASRNPRDYRNYEQYF
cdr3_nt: TGTGCCAGCAGAAACCCGAGGGACTACCGAAACTACGAGCAGTACTTC

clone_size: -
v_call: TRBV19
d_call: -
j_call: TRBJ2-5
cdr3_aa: CASSPGTLYQETQYF
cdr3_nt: TGTGCCAGTAGTCCAGGGACTCTGTACCAAGAGACCCAGTACTTC

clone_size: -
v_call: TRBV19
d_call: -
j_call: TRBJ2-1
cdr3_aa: CASSWGVGNEQFF
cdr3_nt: TGTGCCAGTAGCTGGGGAGTGGGGAATGAGCAGTTCTTC

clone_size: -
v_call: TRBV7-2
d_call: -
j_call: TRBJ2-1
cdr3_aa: CASSRADHEQFF
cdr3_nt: TGTGCCAGCAGCCGAGCGGACCATGAGCAGTTCTTC

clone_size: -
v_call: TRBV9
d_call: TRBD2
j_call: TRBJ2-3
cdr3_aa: CASSVGLAVITDTQYF
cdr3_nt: TGTGCCAGCAGCGTAGGACTAGCGGTTATCACAGATACGCAGTATTTT

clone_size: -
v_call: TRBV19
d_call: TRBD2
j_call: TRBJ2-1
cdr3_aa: CASRQTSATLNEQFF
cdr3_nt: TGTGCCAGTAGACAGACTAGCGCCACTCTCAATGAGCAGTTCTTC

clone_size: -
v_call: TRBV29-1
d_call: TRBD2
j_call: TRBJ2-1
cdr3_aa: CSGGLAGLNEQFF
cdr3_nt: TGCAGCGGGGGACTAGCGGGACTCAATGAGCAGTTCTTC

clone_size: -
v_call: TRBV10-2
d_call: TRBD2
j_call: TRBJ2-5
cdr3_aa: CASSETGPRDYALGRMVETQYF
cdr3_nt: TGCGCCAGCAGTGAAACGGGCCCCCGGGACTACGCTTTGGGACGTATGGTCGAGACCCAGTACTTC

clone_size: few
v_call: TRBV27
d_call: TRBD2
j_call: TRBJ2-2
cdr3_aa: CASNPTRASGRPTGELFF
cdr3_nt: TGTGCCAGCAACCCCACCAGAGCTAGCGGGAGGCCCACCGGGGAGCTGTTTTTT

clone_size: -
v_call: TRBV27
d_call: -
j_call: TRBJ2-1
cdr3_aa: CASSFWTAPNEQFF
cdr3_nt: TGTGCCAGCAGTTTTTGGACAGCTCCTAATGAGCAGTTCTTC

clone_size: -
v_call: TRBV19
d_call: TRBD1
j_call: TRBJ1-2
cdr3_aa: CASSRDRIGYTF
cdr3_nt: TGTGCCAGTAGTAGGGACAGGATCGGCTACACCTTC

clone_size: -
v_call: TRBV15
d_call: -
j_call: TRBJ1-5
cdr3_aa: CATSRGSSNQPQHF
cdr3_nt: TGTGCCACCAGCAGGGGCTCCAGCAATCAGCCCCAGCATTTT